This T cell receptor beta chain was documented in a study of cytomegalovirus exposure and HLA in healthy donors. The PCR used 60 Vbeta and 13 Jbeta primers. Generated by immunoSEQ multiplex PCR, the TCRdb table keeps only in-frame clones and is missing some. The repertoire holds 110,000 to 150,000 clones, around three quarters seen once, with roughly 0.87% in the top ten. As for the donors, each was a healthy bone marrow donor. The TCR originated in a man younger than 30 in good health and CMV-seronegative. What was sequenced was PBMCs.

This chain's CDR3 is CASSQGQLGKGDEQFF. The CDR3 bases are TGCGCCAGCAGCCAAGGGCAGCTGGGGAAAGGGGATGAGCAGTTCTTC. The chain is built from TRBV4-3 and TRBJ2-1; weak D call: TRBD1 (5 bases). Germline assignment: CDR1 LGHNA and CDR2 YSLEER. The CDR3 is made up of 16 amino acids. Trimming removed 1 base at V and 8 bases at J, with 18 bases between.